This passage covers 3 T cell receptor beta chains from one sample sequenced in a study of shared clonotypes between healthy human individuals (dated by TCRdb to between 2020 and 2021). The method behind the library was the immunoSEQ multiplex PCR assay. The table comes from immuneACCESS by way of TCRdb, which keeps in-frame sequences with V and J called. Part of the clones is missing from these tables; in studies checked, under half for an unresolved V gene and the rest for unknown reasons. The sample includes about 2.1 million clones, with about 92% observed a single time. The top ten clones comprise under 2% of the sample. CD8 naive samples consisted of CD45RO-negative cells that were positively selected for CCR7, yielding a CD45RA+CCR7+ population without TemRA cells. The material sequenced was naive CD8+ T cells from PBMCs. The cell subset or site label corresponds to: CD45RA+CCR7+. The receptors were sampled from a young man in good health. Some clones in this sample may be carry-over from other donors' samples.

The V call is TRBV11-2, the J call TRBJ2-1, with TRBD2 matching over 8 bases. Germline V gene data show CDR1 as SGHAT and CDR2 as FQNNGV. V gave up 1 base and J gave up 2 bases; unmatched junction bases: 1. This CDR3 region has 15 residues. This CDR3 reads CASSLAGGTYNEQFF. The CDR3, as DNA: TGTGCCAGCAGCTTAGCGGGGGGGACCTACAATGAGCAGTTCTTC.

The chain uses TRBV5-1 and TRBJ2-5; D may be TRBD1 (6 bases). V dropped 4 bases and J dropped 5 bases, with 21 bases sitting between them. CDR3 size: 16 residues. Per the germline V gene, CDR1 is SGHRS and CDR2 is YFSETQ. CDR3 amino acids: CASSLMQGTFGETQYF. The CDR3 nucleotides read TGCGCCAGCAGCCTCATGCAGGGGACCTTCGGGGAGACCCAGTACTTC.

In regard to this clone: Other DNA sequences within the sample encode an identical CDR3. The chain is built from TRBV4-1 and TRBJ1-3, with a possible D match to TRBD1 (5 bases). CDR1 MGHRA and CDR2 YSYEKL come from the germline V gene. The V and J ends lost 1 base and 2 bases respectively, with 9 bases between them. The CDR3 covers 15 residues. CDR3 residues: CASSQAGGAGNTIYF. As DNA, the CDR3 is TGCGCCAGCAGCCAAGCCGGGGGTGCTGGAAACACCATATATTTT.